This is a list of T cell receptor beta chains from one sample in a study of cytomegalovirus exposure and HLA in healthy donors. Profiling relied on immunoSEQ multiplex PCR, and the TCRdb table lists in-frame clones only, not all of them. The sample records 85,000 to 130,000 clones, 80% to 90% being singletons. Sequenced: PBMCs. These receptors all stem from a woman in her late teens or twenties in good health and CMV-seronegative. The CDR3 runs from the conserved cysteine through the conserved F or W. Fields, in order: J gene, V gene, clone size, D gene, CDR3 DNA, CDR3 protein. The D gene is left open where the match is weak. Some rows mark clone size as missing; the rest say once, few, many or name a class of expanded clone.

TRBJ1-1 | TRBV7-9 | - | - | TGTGCCAGCAGCTTAGTCCTGAGTGAAGCTTTCTTT | CASSLVLSEAFF
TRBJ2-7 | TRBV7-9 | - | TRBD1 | TGTGCCAGCAGCTTAAACAGGGGGGACGAGCAGTACTTC | CASSLNRGDEQYF
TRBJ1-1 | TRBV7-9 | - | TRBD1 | TGTGCCAGCAGCCTGCACAGGGGCCCCGGCGAAGAAGCTTTCTTT | CASSLHRGPGEEAFF
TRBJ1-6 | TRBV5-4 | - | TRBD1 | TGTGCCAGCAGCACAGGGGCAGGGGAGAATTCACCCCTCCACTTT | CASSTGAGENSPLHF
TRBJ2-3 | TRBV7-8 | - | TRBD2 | TGTGCCAGCAGCAAGCGGGCGCGGGGGGGCCTTCTTGTAGATACGCAGTATTTT | CASSKRARGGLLVDTQYF
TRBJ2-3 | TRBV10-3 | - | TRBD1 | TGTGCCATCAGTGAGACTTTCGACAGGGGATCTAGCACAGATACGCAGTATTTT | CAISETFDRGSSTDTQYF
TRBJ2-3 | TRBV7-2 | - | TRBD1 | TGTGCCAGCAGCTTAGCGGGACAGGCAGTAACAGATACGCAGTATTTT | CASSLAGQAVTDTQYF
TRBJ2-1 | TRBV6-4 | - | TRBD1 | TGTGCCAGCAGTGACTCTGGGACAGACTACAATGAGCAGTTCTTC | CASSDSGTDYNEQFF
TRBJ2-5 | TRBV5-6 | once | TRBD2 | TGTGCCAGCAGCTTGCTTGCGGGGGGAACCGCTCAAGAGACCCAGTACTTC | CASSLLAGGTAQETQYF
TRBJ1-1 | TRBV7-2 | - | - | TGTGCCAGCAGCTTGTCCGGGGGATCGAACACTGAAGCTTTCTTT | CASSLSGGSNTEAFF
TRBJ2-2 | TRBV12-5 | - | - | TGTGCTAGTGGTTTGATTACCGGGACTCGGGGAGACGGGGAGCTGTTTTTT | CASGLITGTRGDGELFF
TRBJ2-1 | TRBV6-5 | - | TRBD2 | TGTGCCAGCAGTTACGAGGCTAGCGGGAGTAGGAATGAGCAGTTCTTC | CASSYEASGSRNEQFF
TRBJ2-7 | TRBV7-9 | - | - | TGTTCCAGCAGCTTTGGTCGTAGCTCCTACGAGCAGTACTTC | CSSSFGRSSYEQYF
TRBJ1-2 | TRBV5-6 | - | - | TGTGCCAGCAGCCCCCAACAGGGCTCCTATGGCTACACCTTC | CASSPQQGSYGYTF
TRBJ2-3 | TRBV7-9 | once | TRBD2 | TGTGCCAGGCTATTACCCGGACTAGCGGGGACAGATACGCAGTATTTT | CARLLPGLAGTDTQYF
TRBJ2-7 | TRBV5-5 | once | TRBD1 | TGTGCCAGCAGCGCGGGACAGGGACCCTACGAGCAGTACTTC | CASSAGQGPYEQYF
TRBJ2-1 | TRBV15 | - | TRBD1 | TGTGCCACCAGCAGGGCCTTCAGGACAGGTGGAAGCTCCTACAATGAGCAGTTCTTC | CATSRAFRTGGSSYNEQFF
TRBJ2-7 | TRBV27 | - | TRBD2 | TGTGCCAGCAGGGGCAGCGGGAATCCCTACGAGCAGTACTTC | CASRGSGNPYEQYF
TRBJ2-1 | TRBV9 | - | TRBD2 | TGTGCCAGCAGCTCCCGAATGACTAGCGGGGGGGCCCTTGAGCAGTTCTTC | CASSSRMTSGGALEQFF
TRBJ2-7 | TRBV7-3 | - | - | TGTGCCAGCAGCTCCACGTCCAGCTACGAGCAGTACTTC | CASSSTSSYEQYF
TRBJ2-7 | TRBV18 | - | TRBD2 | TGTGCCAGCTCAGCTAAGCGGGGCCTCTCCTACGAGCAGTACTTC | CASSAKRGLSYEQYF
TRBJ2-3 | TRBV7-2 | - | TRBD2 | TGTGCCAGCAGCTCTGGACTAGCGGGAGTTAATACGCAGTATTTT | CASSSGLAGVNTQYF
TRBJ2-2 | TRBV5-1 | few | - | TGCGCCAGCAGCCTGCCAGGACAGACCCCGTACCCCACCGGGGAGCTGTTTTTT | CASSLPGQTPYPTGELFF
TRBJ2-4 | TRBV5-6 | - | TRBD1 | TGTGCCAGCAGCTACGGGACAGGGGGATTAGGTAACATTCAGTACTTC | CASSYGTGGLGNIQYF
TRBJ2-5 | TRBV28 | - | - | TGTGCCAGCACGCAGGGTCTGGGGACCCAGTACTTC | CASTQGLGTQYF
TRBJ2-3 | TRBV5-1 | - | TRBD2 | TGCGCCAGCAGCTTGGAGGGTAGCGGGGTTGCAGATACGCAGTATTTT | CASSLEGSGVADTQYF
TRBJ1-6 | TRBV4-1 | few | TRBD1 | TGCGCCAGCAGCCAAGATACCATCCCGGGACAGGGATATTCACCCCTCCACTTT | CASSQDTIPGQGYSPLHF
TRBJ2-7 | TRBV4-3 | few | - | TGCGCCAGCAGCCAAGATGTCAGGGTTGGCGAGCAGTACTTC | CASSQDVRVGEQYF
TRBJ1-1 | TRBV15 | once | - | TGTGCCACCAGCAGAGGAGTCGGGGTTGAGTACACTGAAGCTTTCTTT | CATSRGVGVEYTEAFF
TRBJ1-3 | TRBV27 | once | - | TGTGCCAGCAGTCTGGGCGGGTCCTTGGTTAGGCGCTCTGGAAACACCATATATTTT | CASSLGGSLVRRSGNTIYF
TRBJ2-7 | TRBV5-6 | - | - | TGTGCCAGCAGCCGTAATAGGGGAACCGAGCAGTACTTC | CASSRNRGTEQYF
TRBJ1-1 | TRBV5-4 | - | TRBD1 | TGTGCCAGCAGCCCATGGGATCAGGGGGTTGAAGCTTTCTTT | CASSPWDQGVEAFF
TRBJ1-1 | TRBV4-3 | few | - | TGCGCCAGCAGCCAAGGTCTCGCCTACGTGAACACTGAAGCTTTCTTT | CASSQGLAYVNTEAFF
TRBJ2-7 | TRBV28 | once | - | TGTGCCAGCAGTTCTCCGGGGGAGCGAGGGAGCTACGAGCAGTACTTC | CASSSPGERGSYEQYF
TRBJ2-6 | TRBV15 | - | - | TGTGCCACCAGCTTACAGGGCGAGCTAAGTGGGGCCAACGTCCTGACTTTC | CATSLQGELSGANVLTF
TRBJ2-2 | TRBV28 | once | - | TGTGCCAGCAGTTCGTTGGTAGTATACACCGGGGAGCTGTTTTTT | CASSSLVVYTGELFF
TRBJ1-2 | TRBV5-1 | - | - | TGCGCCAGCAGCCCGGACCAGGGTCTCTATGGCTACACCTTC | CASSPDQGLYGYTF
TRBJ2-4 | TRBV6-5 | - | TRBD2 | TGTGCCAGCAGGGGCGGGGGACTAGCGGAAAACATTCAGTACTTC | CASRGGGLAENIQYF
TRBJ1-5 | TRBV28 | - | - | TGTGCCACCAAATTACAGGGAAGGAGCAATCAGCCCCAGCATTTT | CATKLQGRSNQPQHF
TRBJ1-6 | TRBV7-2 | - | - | TGTGCCAGCAGCAACAGGGTGGCGAACAATTCACCCCTCCACTTT | CASSNRVANNSPLHF
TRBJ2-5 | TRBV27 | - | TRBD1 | TGTGCCAGCAGCACAAGGGACAGGGGGGAAGAGACCCAGTACTTC | CASSTRDRGEETQYF
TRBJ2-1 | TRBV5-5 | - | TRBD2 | TGTGCCAGCAGCTTGGGAACTAGCGGGTTCTATGAGCAGTTCTTC | CASSLGTSGFYEQFF
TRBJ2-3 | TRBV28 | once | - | TGTGCCAGCAGTCCCGCGAGTGTCAGCACAGATACGCAGTATTTT | CASSPASVSTDTQYF
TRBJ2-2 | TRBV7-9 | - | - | TGTGCCAGCAGAAGCGAATTTGGTGCCTCCACCGGGGAGCTGTTTTTT | CASRSEFGASTGELFF
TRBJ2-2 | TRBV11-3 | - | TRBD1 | TGTGCCAGCAGCCAGAGACAGGGCACGGCCGGGGAGCTGTTTTTT | CASSQRQGTAGELFF
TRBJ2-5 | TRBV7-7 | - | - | TGTGCCAGCAGCTTCGGCAGGGTAGAGACCCAGTACTTC | CASSFGRVETQYF
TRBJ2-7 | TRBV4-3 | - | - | TGCGCCAGCAGCCAAGGACGGAGGATCTCTCCCTACGAGCAGTACTTC | CASSQGRRISPYEQYF
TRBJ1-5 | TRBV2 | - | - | TGTGCCAGCAGCACGGAATGGGGAGGGAACCAGCCCCAGCATTTT | CASSTEWGGNQPQHF
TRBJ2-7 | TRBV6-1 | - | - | TGTGCCAGCAGTGAAGAAGGAGGGGGCGGGTCCTACGAGCAGTACTTC | CASSEEGGGGSYEQYF
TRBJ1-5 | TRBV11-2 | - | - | TGTGCCAGCAGCTTAGACGGCGGGCCCCAGCATTTT | CASSLDGGPQHF
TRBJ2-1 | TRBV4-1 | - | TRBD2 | TGCGCCAGCAGCCAAGATAGATCTAGCGGTGAATACAATGAGCAGTTCTTC | CASSQDRSSGEYNEQFF
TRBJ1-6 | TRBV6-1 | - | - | TGTGCCAGCAGTGCATCAGGGGACCTTTCACCCCTCCACTTT | CASSASGDLSPLHF